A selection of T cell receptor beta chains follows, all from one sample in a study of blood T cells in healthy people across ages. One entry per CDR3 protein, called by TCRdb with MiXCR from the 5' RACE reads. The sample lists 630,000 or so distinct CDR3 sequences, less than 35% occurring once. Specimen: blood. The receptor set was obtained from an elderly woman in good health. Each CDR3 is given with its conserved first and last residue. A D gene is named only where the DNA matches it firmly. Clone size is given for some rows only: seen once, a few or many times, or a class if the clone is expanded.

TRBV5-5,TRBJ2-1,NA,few,CASRVRDSYWNEQFF,TGTGCCAGCAGGGTCCGCGACAGTTATTGGAATGAGCAGTTCTTC
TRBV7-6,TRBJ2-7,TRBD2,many,CASSRTSEGEQYF,TGTGCCAGCAGCAGGACTAGCGAAGGCGAGCAGTACTTC
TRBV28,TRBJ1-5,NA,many,CASSSSSGGYSNQPQHF,TGTGCCAGCAGTTCTTCTTCCGGGGGCTATAGCAATCAGCCCCAGCATTTT
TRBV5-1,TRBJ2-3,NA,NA,CASSPGGFADTQYF,TGCGCCAGCAGCCCTGGGGGGTTCGCAGATACGCAGTATTTT
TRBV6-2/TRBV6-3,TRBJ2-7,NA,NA,CASSTSSYEQCF,TGTGCCAGCAGTACGTCTTCCTACGAGCAGTGCTTC
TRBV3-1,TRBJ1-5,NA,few,CASSQGGGGNQPQHF,TGTGCCAGCAGCCAAGGGGGGGGCGGCAATCAGCCCCAGCATTTT
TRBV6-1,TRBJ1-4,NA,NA,CASRVGGSGKLFF,TGTGCCAGCAGAGTCGGGGGTAGTGGAAAACTGTTTTTT
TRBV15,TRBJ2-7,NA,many,CATSRLQGYEQYF,TGTGCCACCAGCAGATTACAAGGTTACGAGCAGTACTTC
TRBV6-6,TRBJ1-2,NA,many,CAASGGPGYGYTF,TGTGCCGCTAGCGGGGGGCCTGGCTATGGCTACACCTTC
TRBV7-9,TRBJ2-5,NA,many,CASSSTARGGKTQYF,TGTGCCAGCAGCTCGACCGCGAGAGGGGGGAAGACCCAGTACTTC
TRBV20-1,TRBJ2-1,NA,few,CSASKAGYNEQFF,TGCAGTGCTAGTAAGGCAGGGTACAATGAGCAGTTCTTC
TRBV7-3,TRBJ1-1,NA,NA,CASSLDYNTEAFF,TGTGCCAGCAGCTTAGACTATAACACTGAAGCTTTCTTT
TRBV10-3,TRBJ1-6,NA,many,CAISVSRDNSPLHF,TGTGCCATCAGTGTGAGTCGGGATAATTCACCCCTCCACTTT
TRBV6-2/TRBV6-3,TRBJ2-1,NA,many,CASSAVRGNEQFF,TGTGCCAGCAGTGCCGTCAGGGGAAATGAGCAGTTCTTC
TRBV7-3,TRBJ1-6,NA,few,CASSLLNAASPLHF,TGTGCCAGCAGCCTCCTGAACGCCGCTTCACCCCTCCACTTT
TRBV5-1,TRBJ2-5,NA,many,CASSSSLGGPGETQYF,TGCGCCAGCAGCTCCAGTCTGGGGGGGCCGGGAGAGACCCAGTACTTC
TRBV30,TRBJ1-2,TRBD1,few,CAWSDRGAANYGYTF,TGTGCCTGGAGCGACAGGGGCGCAGCTAACTATGGCTACACCTTC
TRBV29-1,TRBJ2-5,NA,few,CSVESSPGETQYF,TGCAGCGTTGAATCTAGTCCCGGAGAGACCCAGTACTTC
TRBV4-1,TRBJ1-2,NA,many,CASSQGFIGRDYGYTF,TGCGCCAGCAGCCAAGGGTTTATAGGCAGAGACTATGGCTACACCTTC
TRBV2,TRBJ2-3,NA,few,CASSGAGVRTDTQYF,TGTGCCAGCAGTGGTGCAGGGGTCAGGACAGATACGCAGTATTTT
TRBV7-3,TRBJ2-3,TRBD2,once,CASGKPGGDTQYF,TGTGCCAGCGGCAAACCCGGGGGGGATACGCAGTATTTT
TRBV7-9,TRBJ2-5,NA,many,CASSSNGRGSTETQYF,TGTGCCAGCAGCTCAAATGGACGGGGGTCCACGGAGACCCAGTACTTC
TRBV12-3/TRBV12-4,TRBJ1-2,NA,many,CASSLGGTATHYGYTF,TGTGCCAGCAGTTTAGGGGGAACCGCGACCCACTATGGCTACACCTTC
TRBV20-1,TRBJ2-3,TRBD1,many,CSATPPGQGPAGTQYF,TGCAGTGCCACCCCCCCGGGACAGGGTCCCGCAGGCACGCAGTATTTT
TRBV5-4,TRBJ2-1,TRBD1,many,CASNQRGPYNEQFF,TGTGCCAGCAACCAAAGGGGGCCCTACAATGAGCAGTTCTTC
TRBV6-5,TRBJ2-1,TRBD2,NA,CASRPGTSGLGEQFF,TGTGCCAGCAGACCCGGGACTAGCGGGCTGGGTGAGCAGTTCTTC
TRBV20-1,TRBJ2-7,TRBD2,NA,CSARPTSGGAYNEQYF,TGCAGTGCTAGGCCTACTAGCGGGGGAGCTTACAATGAGCAGTACTTC
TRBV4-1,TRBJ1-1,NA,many,CASSRDLGNTEAFF,TGCGCCAGCAGCCGTGATTTGGGGAACACTGAAGCTTTCTTT
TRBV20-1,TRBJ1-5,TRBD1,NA,CSARALRQGVSSSNQPQHF,TGCAGTGCTAGAGCACTGCGGCAGGGGGTCTCCTCTAGCAATCAGCCCCAGCATTTT
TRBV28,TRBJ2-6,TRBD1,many,CASSLDRGPGANVLTF,TGTGCCAGCAGTCTGGACAGGGGTCCGGGGGCCAACGTCCTGACTTTC
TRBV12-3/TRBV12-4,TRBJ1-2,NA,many,CASYPGDRFYGYTF,TGTGCCAGCTACCCCGGGGACCGATTCTATGGCTACACCTTC
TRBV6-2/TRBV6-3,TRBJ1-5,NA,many,CASTDPSNQPQHF,TGTGCCAGCACCGACCCCAGCAATCAGCCCCAGCATTTT